This TCR beta chain was retrieved from a study of identifying expanded T cells in peripheral blood. Whole-study findings and limits: Roughly 1.2 clones differed between technical replicates, versus about 15 and 19 over time. Clone count variance between roughly 2-week samples rose with total template count.

Of note for this clone: Its antigen is as yet unknown.

Healthy donors had no documented immune events, such as infections, while sampled. This CDR3 spans 15 amino acids. Germline CDR1 reads SGHAT; CDR2 reads FQNNGV. The junction had 8 bases not matched to a gene; V was cut back by 5 bases and J by 6 bases. TCRdb's copy holds only in-frame clones and misses some; the assay was immunoSEQ multiplex PCR. The table lists tens of thousands of clones, approximately 81% of them singletons. The TCR sequence derives from a person aged 18 to 75 in good health. Input material: blood. The gene calls are TRBV11-2 and TRBJ2-1; 9 bases agree with TRBD1. Here the CDR3 reads CASSQPGQGTNEQFF. The CDR3 DNA reads as TGTGCCAGCAGCCAGCCGGGACAGGGAACCAATGAGCAGTTCTTC. The variable domain in full, completed from reference TRBV11-2 and TRBJ2-1, reads EAGVAQSPRYKIIEKRQSVAFWCNPISGHATLYWYQQILGQGPKLLIQFQNNGVVDDSQLPKDRFSAERLKGVDSTLKIQPAKLEDSAVYLCASSQPGQGTNEQFFGPGTRLTVL.